This T cell receptor beta chain originates from a study of PD-1 blockade in classical Hodgkin lymphoma. The CDR3 covers 18 residues. Trimming at V came to 6 bases and at J to 1 base, leaving 16 bases not matched to a gene. CDR1 MDHEN and CDR2 SYDVKM come from the germline V gene. Each patient relapsed following autologous stem cell transplantation, and prior brentuximab vedotin exposure differed. This table comes from immunoSEQ multiplex PCR, and its TCRdb copy is limited to in-frame clones, with some not included. The repertoire has tens of thousands of clones, about three quarters of them found once; the top ten carry around 4.2%.

The chain couples TRBV28 to TRBJ2-7; 9 positions agree with TRBD2. This TCR was recovered from a human donor with classical Hodgkin lymphoma. The specimen was peripheral blood mononuclear cells (PBMCs), collected before the second cycle of nivolumab. CDR3 protein: CASSFTRRGGHLSYEQYF. The CDR3 region has the DNA TGTGCCAGCAGCTTTACTAGGCGGGGGGGCCACCTATCCTACGAGCAGTACTTC.